The 27 T cell receptor beta chains given below trace back to one sample, sequenced in a study of PD-L1 blockade in urothelial cancer. The table came from immunoSEQ multiplex PCR; TCRdb's copy has only in-frame clones and leaves some out. The table lists tens of thousands of clones, 84% of them singletons. Time point described: peripheral blood 6 weeks after treatment start. Sequencing was performed on PBMCs, taken around atezolizumab (anti-PD-L1) treatment. These receptor sequences come from a man aged 65-85 years with urothelial cancer.

The chain joins TRBV19 to TRBJ2-2; 8 bases are a match to TRBD1. After removal of 4 bases from V and 7 bases from J, the junction contained 5 bases not matched to a gene. Germline V CDR1 and CDR2: LNHDA, SQIVND (reference sequence). The CDR3 extends over 14 amino acids. CDR3 sequence reads: CASSTGGAGGELFF. The DNA for the CDR3 is TGTGCCAGTAGTACAGGGGGCGCGGGCGGGGAGCTGTTTTTT.

In this sample, this clone turned up once. The chain uses TRBV11-1 and TRBJ2-5; D perhaps matches TRBD2 (5 bases). This CDR3 comprises 15 residues. The V gene lost 4 bases and the J gene lost 6 bases, with 18 bases spanning the gap. The germline CDR1 and CDR2 sequences are SGHAT and FQDESV (reference sequence). The CDR3 loop is CASSSSGPRRKTQYF. The CDR3 nucleotides are TGTGCCAGCAGCTCCTCGGGTCCCCGGAGGAAGACCCAGTACTTC.

The rearrangement uses TRBV5-1 and TRBJ2-1, with 14 bases that match TRBD2. This CDR3 has 16 residues. CDR1 and CDR2 from the germline V gene are SGHRS and YFSETQ. The trim removed 0 bases at V and 7 bases at J, leaving 3 bases unmatched. The CDR3 is CASSLDGTSGRNEQFF. CDR3 in DNA: TGCGCCAGCAGCTTGGATGGGACTAGCGGGAGAAATGAGCAGTTCTTC.

This chain joins TRBV30 and TRBJ1-3; D is perhaps TRBD1 (5 bases). Between the trimmed V and J ends, which lost 4 bases and 3 bases, there was a span of 16 bases. This CDR3 has 15 amino acids. Germline-derived CDR1 and CDR2 are GTSNPN and SVGIG (reference sequence). The CDR3 loop is CAWTPRAGYGNTIYF. The CDR3 DNA reads as TGTGCCTGGACCCCCAGGGCAGGGTATGGAAACACCATATATTTT.

This clone has a handful of counts. The rearrangement links TRBV5-1 to TRBJ2-7; TRBD2 agrees at 9 bases. The CDR3 has 15 residues. Germline trimming cut 4 bases from V and 2 bases from J; bases unmatched to any gene: 7. Per germline, CDR1 SGHRS and CDR2 YFSETQ. The DNA for the CDR3 is TGCGCCAGCAGCGATGGTAGCGGGAGCGCCTACGAGCAGTACTTC. This sequence encodes CASSDGSGSAYEQYF.

This chain uses TRBV7-9 with TRBJ1-1; the match to TRBD1 covers 12 bases. From germline, CDR1 is SEHNR and CDR2 FQNEAQ (reference sequence). V lost 3 bases, J lost 10 bases, and 6 bases stayed unmatched. The CDR3 length is 14 residues. In nucleotides, the CDR3 is TGTGCCAGCAGCTTGGGACAGGGGGCAGCTGGAGCTTTCTTT. This gives the protein CASSLGQGAAGAFF.

The chain's CDR3 is CASSLAGTGYSPLHF. CDR3 coding DNA: TGTGCCAGCAGTCTGGCCGGGACAGGGTATTCACCCCTCCACTTT. The chain employs TRBV2 and TRBJ1-6; 9 bases match TRBD1. The CDR3 contains 15 residues. Germline V gives CDR1 SNHLY, CDR2 FYNNEI. With V trimmed by 5 bases and J by 8 bases, 7 bases remained unmatched.

The V and J genes are TRBV9 and TRBJ2-1, with TRBD2 as a possible D gene (6 bases). Per germline, CDR1 SGDLS and CDR2 YYNGEE. CDR3 length equals 18 residues. Trimming removed 4 bases from V and 2 bases from J, with 22 bases in between. The CDR3 DNA sequence: TGTGCCAGCAGCCTAAGTGCCGGGAGCCGCGGGGCCTACAATGAGCAGTTCTTC. Its translation is CASSLSAGSRGAYNEQFF.

The chain has TRBV6-1 and TRBJ1-1, with no clear D. Trimming stripped 6 bases from V and 5 bases from J, with 16 bases between. CDR1 MNHNS and CDR2 SASEGT come from the germline V gene. CDR3 size: 14 residues. CDR3 residues: CASSRTDFGTEAFF. DNA of the CDR3: TGTGCCAGCAGCAGGACGGACTTTGGGACTGAAGCTTTCTTT.

The rearrangement joins TRBV27 to TRBJ2-7; 8 bases align to TRBD1. CDR1 and CDR2 from the germline V gene are MNHEY and SMNVEV (reference sequence). The CDR3 spans 15 residues. Trimming took 10 bases from V and 0 from J; bases not matched to a gene: 11. CDR3 DNA sequence: TGTGCCACCGCCCCTCGGGGACAGGACTCCTACGAGCAGTACTTC. This translates into CATAPRGQDSYEQYF.

This rearrangement joins TRBV29-1 to TRBJ1-1, with 7 bases identical to TRBD1. This CDR3 contains 15 residues. Trimming cost V 2 bases and J 1 base; bases outside gene matches: 7. Germline V gene lookup returns CDR1 SQVTM and CDR2 ANQGSEA. The CDR3 is CSVEPQTGSNTEAFF. CDR3 bases: TGCAGCGTTGAACCTCAGACAGGGTCGAACACTGAAGCTTTCTTT.

The J gene is TRBJ2-6, the V gene TRBV18; no clear D. The CDR3 sequence is 16 residues long. Germline V gene data show CDR1 as KGHSH and CDR2 as LQKENI. Trimming removed 1 base from V and 0 bases from J, with 7 bases in between. CDR3 in amino acids: CASSPLRVSGANVLTF. The DNA of the CDR3 is TGTGCCAGCTCACCACTACGGGTCTCTGGGGCCAACGTCCTGACTTTC.

V and J are TRBV6-6 and TRBJ2-7; 8 nucleotides match TRBD1. The germline gives CDR1 MNHNY, CDR2 SVGAGI (reference sequence). V trimming: 6 bases; J trimming: 6 bases; junction bases outside the gene matches: 13. This CDR3 has 15 amino acids. CDR3 residues: CASSSSDREEGEQYF. The CDR3 region has the DNA TGTGCCAGCAGCTCATCGGACAGGGAAGAGGGCGAGCAGTACTTC.

This clone was seen only once. Here the CDR3 reads CASSVGTGGIVGTEAFF. The CDR3 DNA sequence: TGTGCCAGCAGTGTGGGGACAGGGGGAATCGTTGGCACTGAAGCTTTCTTT. This chain connects TRBV6-1 to TRBJ1-1; 11 bases are shared with TRBD1. The ends lost 4 bases at V and 4 bases at J; junction bases unmatched: 11. CDR3 length: 17 amino acids. Germline-derived CDR1 and CDR2 are MNHNS and SASEGT.

The chain carries TRBV29-1 and TRBJ2-7, with TRBD1 matching over 8 bases. The V gene's germline CDR1 is SQVTM and CDR2 ANQGSEA. The CDR3 covers 13 residues. V trimming: 6 bases; J trimming: 3 bases; junction bases outside the gene matches: 7. The CDR3 spells CSVLYRGNYEQYF. CDR3 in DNA: TGCAGCGTCTTATACAGGGGGAACTACGAGCAGTACTTC.

The chain employs TRBV12-5 and TRBJ2-5, with 8 bases matching TRBD2. With 7 bases clipped from V and 2 bases from J, the junction kept 6 bases outside the gene matches. CDR1 and CDR2 from the germline V gene are LGHNT and FRNRAP. The CDR3 runs to 14 residues. CDR3 amino acids: CASAPSGGQETQYF. The CDR3, as DNA: TGTGCTAGTGCCCCAAGCGGGGGACAAGAGACCCAGTACTTC.

The V and J genes are TRBV7-2 and TRBJ2-1; 11 bases are a match to TRBD2. V was pared by 7 bases and J by 3 bases, with 5 bases of the junction left unmatched. Germline lookup yields CDR1 SGHTA and CDR2 FQGNSA. CDR3 length: 15 amino acids. This CDR3 is CASNPTSGSYNEQFF. CDR3 coding DNA: TGTGCCAGCAACCCCACTAGCGGGAGCTACAATGAGCAGTTCTTC.

The chain is built from TRBV4-1 and TRBJ1-6; 11 nucleotides line up with TRBD1. The CDR3 covers 17 residues. The J segment lost 0 bases and the V segment lost 4 bases, leaving 2 bases of the junction unmatched. Germline-derived CDR1 and CDR2 are MGHRA and YSYEKL. CDR3 sequence: CASSRTGGPSYNSPLHF. Written as DNA, the CDR3 is TGCGCCAGCAGCCGGACAGGGGGCCCCTCCTATAATTCACCCCTCCACTTT.

This chain links TRBV5-1 with TRBJ1-1, with D perhaps matching TRBD1 (5 bases). The CDR3 covers 14 residues. From germline, CDR1 is SGHRS and CDR2 YFSETQ. The ends were cut back, 0 bases at V and 4 bases at J, with 10 bases in the middle. The CDR3 nucleotides are TGCGCCAGCAGCTTGGCAACAGGTTCCACTGAAGCTTTCTTT. Translating it yields CASSLATGSTEAFF.

V is TRBV19 and J is TRBJ1-1; D is perhaps TRBD1 (5 bases). With 3 bases removed from V and 1 base from J, the gap between germline ends came to 21 bases. The CDR3 sequence is 18 residues long. The germline V gene has CDR1 LNHDA and CDR2 SQIVND (reference sequence). CDR3 sequence: CASSILSGGRDPNTEAFF. The CDR3 nucleotides are TGTGCCAGTAGTATTTTAAGCGGGGGGAGGGACCCGAACACTGAAGCTTTCTTT.

J is TRBJ1-1 and V is TRBV6-5; possible D gene TRBD1, 6 bases. The CDR3 length is 13 residues. Trimming took 2 bases from V and 3 from J, leaving 7 bases between them. CDR1 and CDR2 from the germline V gene are MNHEY and SVGAGI. The CDR3 DNA reads TGTGCCAGCAGTTACAGGACAGACACTGAAGCTTTCTTT. Translating gives CASSYRTDTEAFF.

V usage is TRBV7-8 and J usage is TRBJ1-3; 10 positions match TRBD1. J was trimmed by 0 bases and V by 1 base; bases with no gene match: 0. The CDR3 loop spans 16 amino acids. Germline CDR1 and CDR2: SGHVS and FQNEAQ. In DNA form, the CDR3 reads TGTGCCAGCAGCTTAGGGACAGGGGGCTCTGGAAACACCATATATTTT. Its translation: CASSLGTGGSGNTIYF.

The gene calls are TRBV27 and TRBJ2-1; 8 bases align to TRBD1. The ends lost 0 bases at V and 10 bases at J; junction bases unmatched: 5. CDR1 and CDR2 from the germline V gene are MNHEY and SMNVEV (reference sequence). This CDR3 is built from 14 residues. DNA for the CDR3: TGTGCCAGCAGTTTATCGGACAGGGTAGGAGAGCAGTTCTTC. Translating gives CASSLSDRVGEQFF.

The chain employs TRBV19 and TRBJ2-2; 10 nucleotides match TRBD2. CDR1 is LNHDA and CDR2 is SQIVND in the germline V gene (reference sequence). This CDR3 region has 14 residues. The ends lost 8 bases at V and 8 bases at J; junction bases unmatched: 8. The CDR3 sequence: CASLTSGVPGELFF. The DNA of the CDR3 is TGTGCCAGTCTTACTAGCGGGGTACCGGGGGAGCTGTTTTTT.

In this sample, this clone turned up once. The genes are TRBV7-6 and TRBJ2-5, with 7 bases fitting TRBD2. Germline lookup yields CDR1 SGHVS and CDR2 FNYEAQ. V was pared by 4 bases and J by 5 bases, with 4 bases of the junction left unmatched. CDR3 length equals 13 residues. This CDR3 is CASSSWGGETQYF. DNA for the CDR3: TGTGCCAGCAGCTCCTGGGGGGGGGAGACCCAGTACTTC.

V usage is TRBV7-9 and J usage is TRBJ1-3; TRBD1 matches at 7 bases. This CDR3 is 15 amino acids long. Looked up from germline, CDR1 is SEHNR and CDR2 is FQNEAQ (reference sequence). V was clipped by 5 bases and J by 3 bases; unmatched bases: 7. CDR3 loop: CASSPTTGVGNTIYF. CDR3 coding DNA: TGTGCCAGCAGCCCAACTACAGGGGTTGGAAACACCATATATTTT.

The V gene is TRBV6-5, the J gene TRBJ2-1, with 9 bases fitting TRBD2. Losses at the gene ends were 6 bases for V and 7 bases for J; bases not matched to a gene: 10. The CDR3 runs to 15 residues. The germline gives CDR1 MNHEY, CDR2 SVGAGI. The DNA for the CDR3 is TGTGCCAGCAGCCCGATAGCGGGAGTTGGTAATGAGCAGTTCTTC. This gives the protein CASSPIAGVGNEQFF.